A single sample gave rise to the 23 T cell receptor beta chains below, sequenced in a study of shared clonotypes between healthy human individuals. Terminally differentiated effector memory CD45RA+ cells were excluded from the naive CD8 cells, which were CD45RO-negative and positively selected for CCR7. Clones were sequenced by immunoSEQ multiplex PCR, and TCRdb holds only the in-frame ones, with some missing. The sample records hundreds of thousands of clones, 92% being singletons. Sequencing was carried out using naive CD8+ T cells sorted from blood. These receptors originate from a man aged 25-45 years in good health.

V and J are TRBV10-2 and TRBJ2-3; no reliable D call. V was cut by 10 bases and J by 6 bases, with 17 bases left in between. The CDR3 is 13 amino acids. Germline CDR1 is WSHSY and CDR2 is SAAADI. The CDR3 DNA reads TGCGCCACCCGCCCCCTGAGTGCGGATACGCAGTATTTT. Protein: CATRPLSADTQYF.

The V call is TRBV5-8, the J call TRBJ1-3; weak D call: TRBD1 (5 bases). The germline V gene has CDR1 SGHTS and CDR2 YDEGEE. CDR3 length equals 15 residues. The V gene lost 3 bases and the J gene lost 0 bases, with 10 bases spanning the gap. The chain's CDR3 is CASSSTVSSGNTIYF. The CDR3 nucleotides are TGTGCCAGCAGCTCGACAGTGTCCTCTGGAAACACCATATATTTT.

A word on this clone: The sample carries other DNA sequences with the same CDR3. The CDR3 reads CASSPLGTEAFF. Here the CDR3 DNA reads TGTGCCAGCAGCCCCTTGGGGACTGAAGCTTTCTTT. The chain combines TRBV7-9 with TRBJ1-1; D not resolved. CDR1 SEHNR and CDR2 FQNEAQ come from the germline V gene (reference sequence). V was cut by 5 bases and J by 5 bases, with 9 bases left in between. There are 12 residues in the CDR3.

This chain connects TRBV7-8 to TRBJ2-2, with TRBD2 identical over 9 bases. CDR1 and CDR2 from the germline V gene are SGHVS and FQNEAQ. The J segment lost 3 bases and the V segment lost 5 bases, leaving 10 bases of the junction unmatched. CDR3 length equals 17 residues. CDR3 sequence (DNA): TGTGCCAGCAGCCACCCAACGGAGCGGGAGGACACCGGGGAGCTGTTTTTT. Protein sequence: CASSHPTEREDTGELFF.

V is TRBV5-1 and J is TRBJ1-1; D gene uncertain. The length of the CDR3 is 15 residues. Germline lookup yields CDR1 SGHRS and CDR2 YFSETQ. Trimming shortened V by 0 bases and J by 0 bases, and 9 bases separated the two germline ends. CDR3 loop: CASSLGWGMNTEAFF. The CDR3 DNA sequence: TGCGCCAGCAGCTTGGGATGGGGAATGAACACTGAAGCTTTCTTT.

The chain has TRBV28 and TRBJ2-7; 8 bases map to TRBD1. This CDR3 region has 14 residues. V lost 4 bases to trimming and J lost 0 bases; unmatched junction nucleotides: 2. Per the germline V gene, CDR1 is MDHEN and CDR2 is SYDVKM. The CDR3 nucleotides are TGTGCCAGCAGTTCGGGACAGGACTCCTACGAGCAGTACTTC. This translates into CASSSGQDSYEQYF.

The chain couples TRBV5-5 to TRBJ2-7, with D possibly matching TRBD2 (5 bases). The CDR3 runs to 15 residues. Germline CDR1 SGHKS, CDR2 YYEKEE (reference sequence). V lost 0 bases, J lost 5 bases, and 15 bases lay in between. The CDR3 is CASSLVGGSFNEQYF. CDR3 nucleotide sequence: TGTGCCAGCAGCTTGGTGGGTGGGAGTTTCAACGAGCAGTACTTC.

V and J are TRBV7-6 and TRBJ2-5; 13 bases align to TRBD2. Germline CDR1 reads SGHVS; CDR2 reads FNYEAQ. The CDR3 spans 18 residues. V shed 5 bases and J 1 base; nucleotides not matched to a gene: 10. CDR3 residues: CASSRGLAGEFSQETQYF. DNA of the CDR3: TGTGCCAGCAGCCGCGGACTAGCGGGAGAATTTTCCCAAGAGACCCAGTACTTC.

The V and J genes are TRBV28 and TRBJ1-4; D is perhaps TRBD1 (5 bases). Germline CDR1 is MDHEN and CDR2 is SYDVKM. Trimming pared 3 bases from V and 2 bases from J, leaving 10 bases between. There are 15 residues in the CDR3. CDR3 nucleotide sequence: TGTGCCAGCAGTTTCGGAGCAGGGACTAATGAAAAACTGTTTTTT. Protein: CASSFGAGTNEKLFF.

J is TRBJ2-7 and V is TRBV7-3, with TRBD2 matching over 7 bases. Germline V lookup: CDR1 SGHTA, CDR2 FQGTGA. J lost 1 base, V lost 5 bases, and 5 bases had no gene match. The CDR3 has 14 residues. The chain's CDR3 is CASSPSGESYEQYF. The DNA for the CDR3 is TGTGCCAGCAGCCCAAGCGGGGAATCCTACGAGCAGTACTTC. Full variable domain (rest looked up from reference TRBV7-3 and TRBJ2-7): GAGVSQTPSNKVTEKGKYVELRCDPISGHTALYWYRQSLGQGPEFLIYFQGTGAADDSGLPNDRFFAVRPEGSVSTLKIQRTERGDSAVYLCASSPSGESYEQYFGPGTRLTVT.

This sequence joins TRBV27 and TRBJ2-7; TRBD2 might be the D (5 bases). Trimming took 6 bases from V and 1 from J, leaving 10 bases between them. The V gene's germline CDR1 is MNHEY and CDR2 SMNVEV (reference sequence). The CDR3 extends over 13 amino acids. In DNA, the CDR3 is TGTGCCAGCAGCCCACTAGTATCCTACGAGCAGTACTTC. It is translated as CASSPLVSYEQYF.

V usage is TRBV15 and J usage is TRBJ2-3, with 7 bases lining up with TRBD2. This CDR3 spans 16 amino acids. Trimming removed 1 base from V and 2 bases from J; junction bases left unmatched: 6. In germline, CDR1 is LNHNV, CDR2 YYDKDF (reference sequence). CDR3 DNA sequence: TGTGCCACCAGCAGAGCCTCGACTAGCCCCACAGATACGCAGTATTTT. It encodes CATSRASTSPTDTQYF. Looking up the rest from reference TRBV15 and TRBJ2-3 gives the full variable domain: DAMVIQNPRYQVTQFGKPVTLSCSQTLNHNVMYWYQQKSSQAPKLLFHYYDKDFNNEADTPDNFQSRRPNTSFCFLDIRSPGLGDTAMYLCATSRASTSPTDTQYFGPGTRLTVL.

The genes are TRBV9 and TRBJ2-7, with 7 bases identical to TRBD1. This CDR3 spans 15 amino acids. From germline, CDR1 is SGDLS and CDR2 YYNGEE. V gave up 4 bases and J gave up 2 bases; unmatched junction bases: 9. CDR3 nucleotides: TGTGCCAGCAGCATTAGAACAGGGGAAGCCTACGAGCAGTACTTC. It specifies CASSIRTGEAYEQYF.

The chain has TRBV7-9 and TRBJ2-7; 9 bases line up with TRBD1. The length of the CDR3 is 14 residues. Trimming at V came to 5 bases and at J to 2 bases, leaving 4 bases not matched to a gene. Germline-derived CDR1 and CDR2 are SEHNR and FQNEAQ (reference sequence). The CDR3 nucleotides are TGTGCCAGCAGCCTCCGGGACAGGGCCTACGAGCAGTACTTC. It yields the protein CASSLRDRAYEQYF.

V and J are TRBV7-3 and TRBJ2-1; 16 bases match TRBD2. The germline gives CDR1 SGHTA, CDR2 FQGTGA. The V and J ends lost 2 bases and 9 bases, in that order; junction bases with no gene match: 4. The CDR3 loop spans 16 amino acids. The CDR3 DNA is TGTGCCAGCAGCTTAGGGACTAGCGGGAGGGCCCTTGAGCAGTTCTTC. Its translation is CASSLGTSGRALEQFF. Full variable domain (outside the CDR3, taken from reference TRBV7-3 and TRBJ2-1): GAGVSQTPSNKVTEKGKYVELRCDPISGHTALYWYRQSLGQGPEFLIYFQGTGAADDSGLPNDRFFAVRPEGSVSTLKIQRTERGDSAVYLCASSLGTSGRALEQFFGPGTRLTVL.

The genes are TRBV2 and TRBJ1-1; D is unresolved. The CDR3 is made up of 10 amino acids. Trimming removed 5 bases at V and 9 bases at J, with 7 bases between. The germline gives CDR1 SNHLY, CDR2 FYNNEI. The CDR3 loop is CASSSRKAFF. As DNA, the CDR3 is TGTGCCAGCAGTTCCAGAAAAGCTTTCTTT.

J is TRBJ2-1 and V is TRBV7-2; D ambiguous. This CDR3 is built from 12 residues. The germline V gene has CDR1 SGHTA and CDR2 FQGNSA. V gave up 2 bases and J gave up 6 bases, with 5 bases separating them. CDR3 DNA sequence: TGTGCCAGCAGCTTAAAGGGCAATGAGCAGTTCTTC. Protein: CASSLKGNEQFF.

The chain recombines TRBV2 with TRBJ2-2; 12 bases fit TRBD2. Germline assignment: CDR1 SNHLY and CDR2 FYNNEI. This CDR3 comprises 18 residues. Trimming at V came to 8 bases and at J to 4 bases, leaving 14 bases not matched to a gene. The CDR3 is CASFYSPSGRAGTGELFF. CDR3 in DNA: TGTGCCAGCTTTTATTCCCCTAGCGGGAGGGCTGGCACCGGGGAGCTGTTTTTT. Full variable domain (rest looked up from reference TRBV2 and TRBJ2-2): EPEVTQTPSHQVTQMGQEVILRCVPISNHLYFYWYRQILGQKVEFLVSFYNNEISEKSEIFDDQFSVERPDGSNFTLKIRSTKLEDSAMYFCASFYSPSGRAGTGELFFGEGSRLTVL.

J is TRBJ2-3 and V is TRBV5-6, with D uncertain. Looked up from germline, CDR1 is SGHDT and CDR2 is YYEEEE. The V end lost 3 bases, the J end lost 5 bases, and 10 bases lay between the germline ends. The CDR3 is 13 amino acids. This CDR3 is CASSSTVEDTQYF. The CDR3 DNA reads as TGTGCCAGCAGCTCAACAGTGGAAGATACGCAGTATTTT.

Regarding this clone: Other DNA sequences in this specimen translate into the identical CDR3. The CDR3 region is CASSSTGNEQFF. The CDR3 bases are TGTGCCAGCAGCTCGACAGGGAATGAGCAGTTCTTC. This chain joins TRBV7-3 and TRBJ2-1; 7 positions match TRBD1. The V segment lost 4 bases and the J segment 7 bases; nucleotides outside the gene matches: 1. The CDR3 loop spans 12 amino acids. The germline CDR1 and CDR2 sequences are SGHTA and FQGTGA.

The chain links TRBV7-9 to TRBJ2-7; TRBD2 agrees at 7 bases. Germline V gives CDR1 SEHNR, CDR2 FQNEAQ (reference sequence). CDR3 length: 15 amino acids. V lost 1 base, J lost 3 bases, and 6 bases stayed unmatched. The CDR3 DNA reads TGTGCCAGCAGCTTAGGAATGGGACTAAACTACGAGCAGTACTTC. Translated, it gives CASSLGMGLNYEQYF.

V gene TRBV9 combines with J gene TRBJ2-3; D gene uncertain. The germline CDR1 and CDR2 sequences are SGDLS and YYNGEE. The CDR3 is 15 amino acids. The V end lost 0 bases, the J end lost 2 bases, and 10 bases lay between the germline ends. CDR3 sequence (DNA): TGTGCCAGCAGCGTAGGGTGGGCGGACACAGATACGCAGTATTTT. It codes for CASSVGWADTDTQYF.

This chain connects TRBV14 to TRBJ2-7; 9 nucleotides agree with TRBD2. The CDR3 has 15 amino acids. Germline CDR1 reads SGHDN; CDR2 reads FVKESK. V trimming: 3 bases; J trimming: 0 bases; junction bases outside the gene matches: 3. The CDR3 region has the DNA TGTGCCAGCAGCCAGTTTAGCGGGGGCTCCTACGAGCAGTACTTC. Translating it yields CASSQFSGGSYEQYF.